This T cell receptor (beta chain) was documented in a study of CD8 T cells in ankylosing spondylitis. The V gene's germline CDR1 is MDHEN and CDR2 SYDVKM. The CDR3 runs to 13 residues. Trimming left V 7 bases short and J 0 bases short, with 10 bases between. General study points: Characteristic, it appeared, of ankylosing spondylitis blood was a TCR beta motif of roughly 8 highly homologous variants.

This clonotype came up many times. Its antigen is unknown. TCRdb reanalysed the 5' RACE reads using MiXCR and keeps one entry per CDR3 protein. The sample holds over 150,000 distinct CDR3 sequences, roughly 18% seen once. The sample taken for sequencing was blood, either unsorted or a sorted T cell fraction (not recorded which). The chain uses TRBV28 and TRBJ2-7; D unclear. The TCR comes from a male donor under 30 with ankylosing spondylitis or in good health (not recorded which). CDR3 sequence reads: CASTTRNSYEQYF. Written as DNA, the CDR3 is TGTGCCAGCACCACCCGGAACTCCTACGAGCAGTACTTC.